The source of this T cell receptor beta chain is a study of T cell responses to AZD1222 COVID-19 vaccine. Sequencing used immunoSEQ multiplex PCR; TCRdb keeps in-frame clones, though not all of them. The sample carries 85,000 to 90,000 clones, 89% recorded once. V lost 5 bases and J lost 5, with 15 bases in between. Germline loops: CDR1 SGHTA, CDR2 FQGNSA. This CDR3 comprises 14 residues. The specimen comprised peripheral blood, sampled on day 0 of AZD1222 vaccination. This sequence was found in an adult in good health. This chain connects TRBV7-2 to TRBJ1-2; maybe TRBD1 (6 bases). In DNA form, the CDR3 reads TGTGCCAGCAGCCACAGGGACGGGAGTTATGGCTACACCTTC. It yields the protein CASSHRDGSYGYTF.